This record looks at one T cell receptor beta chain sequence and its context. This clonotype has ten or more counts. What this receptor recognizes is not known. No quality values exist for individual bases; no much larger clone is one base distant. V loses 6 bases, J loses 4 bases, and the germline ends lie 14 bases apart. The germline V gene yields SGHNT for CDR1 and YENEEA for CDR2. Measured from the cysteine to the phenylalanine, the CDR3 is 14 residues long. Kept here is only the CDR3 DNA, which spans 42 bases and is read in frame from base 1. These data originate in a study of regulatory T cells in long-lasting Graves disease (dated by TCRdb to the early 2020s). As for the study more broadly: Antithyroid drugs had been taken for less than 3 months by newly diagnosed Graves' disease patients. Persistent Graves' disease patients were compared with newly diagnosed Graves' disease patients by peripheral blood TCR sequencing and RNA sequencing. The study took place in China and was registered as a clinical trial. A total of approximately 35 samples underwent TCR sequencing: around 13 from persistent and approximately 20 from newly diagnosed Graves' disease patients.

Libraries were made using multiplex PCR. Sequencing was performed on an Illumina HiSeq 4000. iRepertoire HTBI primers and Arm-PCR amplification of CDR3 regions were used to construct TCR beta libraries. Gel purification was performed on PCR products prior to sequencing. On the study's bioinformatics: Gene usage analysis of CDR3 amino acid clonotypes used the 62 TRBV and 14 to 15 TRBJ segments found across samples. COPE and FqMerger were used to merge the filtered high-quality paired reads into contigs. BLAST was used to align contigs to IMGT TRBV, TRBD and TRBJ reference genes, and CDR3 was defined according to IMGT. Any clonotype with a frequency above 0.1% was classified as a highly expanded clone. Repertoire diversity was measured by Shannon entropy, and V-J evenness by the Gini coefficient. Clonotypes shared by more than one individual were considered public. TCRdb took the public reads, trimmed them with fastp at Q25, ran MiXCR for clone calling and kept in-frame beta chains. Rows matching on CDR3 protein sequence are summarized as one entry with the most common DNA and genes. For this entry, the V and J calls and clone size follow TCRdb and not the study's own pipeline. This sample holds approximately 400,000 distinct CDR3 sequences; approximately 15% were observed only once. The ten top clones hold around 15% of the sample.

The time point label, read with the paper, signifies: newly diagnosed GD, antithyroid drugs for less than 3 months. RNA was extracted from PBMCs in TRIzol for both TCR sequencing and RNA sequencing. The diagnosis of Graves' disease was made according to American Thyroid Association guidelines. Recruitment of patients was carried out at an endocrinology department in Xi'an, China. Each patient gave about 9.1 milliliters of peripheral blood, collected in an EDTA anticoagulant tube. PBMCs were isolated by Ficoll Paque Plus density gradient separation without further T cell sorting. An Agilent 2100 Bioanalyzer and agarose gel were used to check RNA quality, while a NanoDrop 2000 measured RNA concentration. General study outcomes and caveats: A larger number of public clonotypes was shared among persistent patients (2,741) than among newly diagnosed patients (around 880). Only the TCR beta chain was sequenced and analyzed. Compared with newly diagnosed patients, patients with persistent Graves' disease had lower TCR Shannon entropy and fewer highly expanded clones, which suggests clonal expansion. TRBV28, TRBJ1-2 and TRBJ2-5 were preferentially used in persistent disease, while TRBV20-1 and TRBJ2-1 were favored in newly diagnosed disease. Because the primary lesion, thyroid tissue, could not be accessed, the study looked at peripheral blood alone. The small sample size was acknowledged by the authors as a limitation that may reduce accuracy.

These same data were also listed under a study on T cells in Graves' hyperthyroidism and ophthalmopathy. The second paper states: Graves' hyperthyroidism was defined as stable when no progression to ophthalmopathy occurred over 18 months of follow-up. The hyperthyroidism patients were between 18 and 65 years old and newly diagnosed, with a disease duration of less than 2 months. The study excluded patients with uncontrolled infections, other autoimmune diseases, pregnancy or lactation. Diagnoses were established on the basis of clinical symptoms, serum thyroxine and TRAb, thyroid ultrasound, and orbital computed tomography. The first round of RT-PCR for the TCR CDR3 was performed with the HTBI primer set and the Qiagen OneStep RT-PCR kit. Blood samples also contained most of the expanded thyroid clonotypes (frequency above 0.001), which suggests that blood repertoires may reflect thyroid immune responses. Ophthalmopathy was separated from stable hyperthyroidism by a 13 V-J signature model, with over 85% sensitivity and about 84% specificity obtained in cross-validation and 80%/75% obtained in testing. In validation, the model predicted progression to ophthalmopathy a median of approximately 6.3 months before onset, with over 55% sensitivity and about 72% specificity. A discovery cohort of roughly 100 patients, approximately 45 with Graves' ophthalmopathy and 57 with stable Graves' hyperthyroidism, was used to find distinguishing TCR V-J signatures. Prospective prediction of ophthalmopathy was tested in an independent validation cohort consisting of some 20 hyperthyroidism patients and some 17 patients who later progressed to ophthalmopathy. For training and testing, the 80 to 100 patients in the discovery cohort were randomly divided in a 7:3 ratio. Thyroid tissue and blood T-cell repertoires from over 5 Graves' hyperthyroidism patients were also compared in the study. After sampling, hyperthyroidism patients received methimazole starting at 30 mg daily, and ophthalmopathy patients received high-dose intravenous methylprednisolone. A second multiplex PCR round built the libraries, followed by size selection and purification. Sequencing of the libraries was done on an Illumina HiSeq2000 using paired-end 100 bp reads. SOAPnuke was used to process the raw data, throwing out any read that contained adapters or uncalled bases, had a mean Phred below 15, or lacked an exact constant-primer or identifier match. High-quality paired reads were merged with COPE v1.2.5, and unique nucleotide sequences were defined as clonotypes. Clonotypes were aligned to IMGT TRBV, TRBD and TRBJ reference segments using MiTCR v1.1. Only V-J combinations with frequency above 0.0001, covering 99.2% of repertoires, were analysed. The TCS score was defined as the ratio of F50 (clonal expansion) to E x V (chaos), calculated using BLOSUM62-based TCRdist between CDR3 peptides within each V-J. Welch's t-statistics and random forest reduced approximately 520 V-J features to 10 to 15, which were used in a naive Bayes classifier (R e1071). Sample size was not statistically predetermined, and blinding of investigators to group allocation was not performed. The paper describes TCR Vbeta CDR3 sequencing of 120 to 150 peripheral blood samples, made up of 43 ophthalmopathy patients, approximately 73 hyperthyroidism patients and around 17 progressor patients.

The sequenced sample was peripheral blood mononuclear cells (PBMCs), obtained at new diagnosis, from a patient treated with antithyroid drugs. The source is a woman in her 30s with Graves disease. Donor details come from another sample of the same person, matched by shared clones. The chain couples TRBV11-3 to TRBJ2-3; the D segment may tentatively be TRBD1 or TRBD2, each giving 5 matched bases. The CDR3 here reads CASRDGTRADTQYF. The nucleotides are TGTGCCAGCAGAGATGGGACGAGAGCAGATACGCAGTATTTT.